These T cell receptor beta chains were read from a single sample in a study of a mutant IDH1 vaccine in newly diagnosed glioma. Sequenced by immunoSEQ multiplex PCR; TCRdb stores in-frame clones only, minus some. The sample contains 25,000 to 30,000 clones, approximately 80% of which appear only once. These receptors lack a known antigen. The source was PBMCs, collected from a glioma patient whose treatment included an IDH1 peptide vaccine. The receptors stem from a woman aged 18-29 years with glioma. CDR3s include the opening cysteine and the closing phenylalanine or tryptophan. The D gene is left open where the match is weak. Only some rows state a clone size, as once, few, many or a class for expanded clones.

>-|TRBV18|-|TRBJ1-1
TGTGCCAGCTCACCGAGAGGAAGCACTGAAGCTTTCTTT
CASSPRGSTEAFF
>-|TRBV27|-|TRBJ2-5
TGTGCCAGCAGTTCCACCGGAGTGCAAGAGACCCAGTACTTC
CASSSTGVQETQYF
>TRBD1|TRBV25-1|once|TRBJ2-6
TGTGCCAGCAGTGCCGACAGGGGGTTTTCTGGGGCCAACGTCCTGACTTTC
CASSADRGFSGANVLTF
>-|TRBV5-1|-|TRBJ1-5
TGCGCCAGCAGCTGGGACGGAATCAATCAGCCCCAGCATTTT
CASSWDGINQPQHF
>-|TRBV5-1|-|TRBJ2-2
TGCGCCAGCAGCCTGATGGGGACTCGGCGGACCGGGGAGCTGTTTTTT
CASSLMGTRRTGELFF
>TRBD1|TRBV6-5|-|TRBJ2-5
TGTGCCAGCAGTTACCCTACCCCGGGACAGGGTGAGACCCAGTACTTC
CASSYPTPGQGETQYF
>-|TRBV6-5|-|TRBJ1-5
TGTGCCAGCAGTTACTCGATGCTCGGGAATCAGCCCCAGCATTTT
CASSYSMLGNQPQHF
>-|TRBV5-1|-|TRBJ2-5
TGCGCCAGCAGCTTGGCGCTGTCTTCAGCAGATGCCCTGTACTTC
CASSLALSSADALYF
>-|TRBV6-1|-|TRBJ1-4
TGTGCCAGCAGTGCGTCGTTACAAAATCCGCCTCGAGAGTATGAAAAACTGTTTTTT
CASSASLQNPPREYEKLFF
>-|TRBV5-4|once|TRBJ2-7
TGTGCCAGCAGCCCCGGACAGAGCTACGAGCAGTACTTC
CASSPGQSYEQYF
>-|TRBV5-8|once|TRBJ2-5
TGTGCCAGCAGCTTTTCAGGGCAAGAGACCCAGTACTTC
CASSFSGQETQYF
>-|TRBV19|few|TRBJ1-5
TGTGCCAGTGCCGGACAGATAAGCAATCAGCCCCAGCATTTT
CASAGQISNQPQHF
>-|TRBV6-5|-|TRBJ1-4
TGTGCCAGCAGTGACTCAGTAAAACTGTTTTTT
CASSDSVKLFF
>TRBD1|TRBV27|-|TRBJ1-5
TGTGCCAGCAGGCTACAGGGGGCTGTTGGAAATCAGCCCCAGCATTTT
CASRLQGAVGNQPQHF
>TRBD2|TRBV12-5|few|TRBJ2-7
TGTGCTAGTGGTTTGGGGGACTATCCCCACGAGCAGTACTTC
CASGLGDYPHEQYF
>-|TRBV5-6|-|TRBJ2-5
TGTGCCAGCAGCTTGAGCGCGGGCTACATACAAGAGACCCAGTACTTC
CASSLSAGYIQETQYF
>TRBD1|TRBV7-3|-|TRBJ2-2
TGTGCCAGCAGCTCACTTGGACAGGGAGGTACCGGGGAGCTGTTTTTT
CASSSLGQGGTGELFF
>-|TRBV4-1|-|TRBJ2-1
TGCGCCAGCAGCCAAGTTCAAGGGACCTCCTACAATGAGCAGTTCTTC
CASSQVQGTSYNEQFF
>-|TRBV9|-|TRBJ2-1
TGTGCCAGCAGCGTAGGCCCGACCAATGAGCAGTTCTTC
CASSVGPTNEQFF
>-|TRBV5-6|-|TRBJ1-3
TGTGCCAGCAGCTTTAACCAATACTCTGGAAACACCATATATTTT
CASSFNQYSGNTIYF
>TRBD2|TRBV25-1|-|TRBJ2-7
TGTGCCAGCAGCGGGACTAGCGGGGATACCTACGAGCAGTACTTC
CASSGTSGDTYEQYF
>-|TRBV6-6|-|TRBJ2-7
TGTGCCAGCAGTTCTGCGAACAGGGACCTTGTGTGGCAGTACTTC
CASSSANRDLVWQYF
>-|TRBV20-1|-|TRBJ2-3
TGCAGCGTGGGGTTCACAGATACGCAGTATTTT
CSVGFTDTQYF
>TRBD1|TRBV4-2|-|TRBJ2-7
TGTGCCAGCAGCCCTAATGTTGCTTCCTTAGGACAGGGGTACGAGCAGTACTTC
CASSPNVASLGQGYEQYF
>-|TRBV5-5|-|TRBJ1-3
TGTGCCAGCAGCTCCCTCGGAGGGCCTGGAAACACCATATATTTT
CASSSLGGPGNTIYF
>-|TRBV29-1|once|TRBJ2-3
TGCAGCGTTCGGACTCCATATTATACGCAGTATTTT
CSVRTPYYTQYF
>TRBD1|TRBV29-1|few|TRBJ1-5
TGCAGCGTCGAAGAGGACAGGTATCAGCCCCAGCATTTT
CSVEEDRYQPQHF
>-|TRBV5-1|-|TRBJ2-5
TGCGCCAGCAGCTTGGTCGGGACGAGGGAAGAGACCCAGTACTTC
CASSLVGTREETQYF
>-|TRBV7-9|-|TRBJ1-4
TGTGCCAGCACCCTGGCGGGGGGCGAAAAACTGTTTTTT
CASTLAGGEKLFF
>TRBD1|TRBV5-1|-|TRBJ2-3
TGCGCCAGCAGCTTAGGGACAGGGTCAGACACAGATACGCAGTATTTT
CASSLGTGSDTDTQYF
>-|TRBV27|-|TRBJ1-2
TGTGCCAGCAGGCAACAGGGTGGAAATGGCTACACCTTC
CASRQQGGNGYTF
>-|TRBV7-9|-|TRBJ2-1
TGTGCCAGCAGCTTGGCGGGGCCGGGTAATGAGCAGTTCTTC
CASSLAGPGNEQFF
>-|TRBV4-1|-|TRBJ2-7
TGCGCCAGCAGCCAAGAGCCGGGCAGGCCCTACGAGCAGTACTTC
CASSQEPGRPYEQYF
>-|TRBV6-1|-|TRBJ2-2
TGTGCCAGCAGTGGAGCGGATAATGCCTTGAACACCGGGGAGCTGTTTTTT
CASSGADNALNTGELFF
>-|TRBV5-1|-|TRBJ2-7
TGCGCCAGCAGCTCGGCGGGCGGCATAGCCTCCTACGAGCAGTACTTC
CASSSAGGIASYEQYF
>-|TRBV19|-|TRBJ1-6
TGTGCCAGTAGAACGTCGACAGGATCTAATTCACCCCTCCACTTT
CASRTSTGSNSPLHF
>TRBD2|TRBV28|once|TRBJ2-2
TGTGCCAGCAGTTTCGGTGCGGGAGGGTTCACCGGGGAGCTGTTTTTT
CASSFGAGGFTGELFF
>TRBD2|TRBV30|-|TRBJ2-7
TGTGCCTGGAGTGTACGGGGGGACTACGAGCAGTACTTC
CAWSVRGDYEQYF
>-|TRBV6-5|-|TRBJ1-5
TGTGCCAGCAGCTCCCATGGGGGGCAGCGGCCCCAGCATTTT
CASSSHGGQRPQHF
>-|TRBV19|-|TRBJ1-1
TGTGCCACCGCCCCAGGGAGGTTCACTGAAGCTTTCTTT
CATAPGRFTEAFF
>TRBD1|TRBV4-1|-|TRBJ1-2
TGCGCCAGCGGCGGACAGGGGAACTATGGCTACACCTTC
CASGGQGNYGYTF
>-|TRBV9|-|TRBJ1-1
TGTGCCAGCAGCGTAGGACCGGGGAACACTGAAGCTTTCTTT
CASSVGPGNTEAFF
>-|TRBV2|-|TRBJ2-1
TGTGCCAGCAGTGTGGAGAGCTCCTACAATGAGCAGTTCTTC
CASSVESSYNEQFF
>TRBD1|TRBV19|-|TRBJ2-7
TGTGCCAGCGGGACAGGGCCCGAGCAGTACTTC
CASGTGPEQYF